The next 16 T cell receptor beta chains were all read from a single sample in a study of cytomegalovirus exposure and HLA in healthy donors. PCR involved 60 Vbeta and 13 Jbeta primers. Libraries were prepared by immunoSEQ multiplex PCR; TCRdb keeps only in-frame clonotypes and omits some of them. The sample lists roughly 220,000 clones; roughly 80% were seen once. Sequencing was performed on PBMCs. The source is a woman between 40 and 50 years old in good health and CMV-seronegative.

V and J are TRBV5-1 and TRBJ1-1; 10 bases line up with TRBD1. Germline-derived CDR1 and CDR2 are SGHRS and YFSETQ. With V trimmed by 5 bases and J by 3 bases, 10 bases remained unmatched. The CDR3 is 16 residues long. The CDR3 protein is CASSYRPGTGDTEAFF. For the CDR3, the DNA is TGCGCCAGCAGTTACAGGCCCGGGACAGGGGACACTGAAGCTTTCTTT.

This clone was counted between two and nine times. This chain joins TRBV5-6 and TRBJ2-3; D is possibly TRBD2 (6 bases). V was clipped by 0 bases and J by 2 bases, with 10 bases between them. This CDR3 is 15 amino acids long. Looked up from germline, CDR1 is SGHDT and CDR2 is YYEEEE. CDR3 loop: CASSLAAGNTDTQYF. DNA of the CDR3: TGTGCCAGCAGCTTGGCTGCGGGGAACACAGATACGCAGTATTTT.

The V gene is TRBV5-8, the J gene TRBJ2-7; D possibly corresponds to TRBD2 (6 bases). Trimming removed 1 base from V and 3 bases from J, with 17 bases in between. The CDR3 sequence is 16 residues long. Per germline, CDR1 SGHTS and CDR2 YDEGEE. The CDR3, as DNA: TGTGCCAGCAGCTTGTATATGGCGGGATTTATCTACGAGCAGTACTTC. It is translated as CASSLYMAGFIYEQYF.

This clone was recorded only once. Here the CDR3 DNA reads TGTGCCAGCAGCCTAGGGAGGGCAGAGACCCAGTACTTC. Translating gives CASSLGRAETQYF. The chain couples TRBV7-2 to TRBJ2-5; 7 bases are a match to TRBD2. The V gene end was trimmed by 5 bases and the J gene end by 4 bases; junction bases not matched to a gene: 4. The germline V gene has CDR1 SGHTA and CDR2 FQGNSA. The CDR3 covers 13 residues.

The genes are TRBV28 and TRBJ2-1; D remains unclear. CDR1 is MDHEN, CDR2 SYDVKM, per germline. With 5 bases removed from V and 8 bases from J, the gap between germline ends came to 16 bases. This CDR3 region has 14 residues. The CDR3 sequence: CASSPRVWVHEQFF. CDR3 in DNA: TGTGCCAGCAGTCCCCGGGTCTGGGTCCATGAGCAGTTCTTC.

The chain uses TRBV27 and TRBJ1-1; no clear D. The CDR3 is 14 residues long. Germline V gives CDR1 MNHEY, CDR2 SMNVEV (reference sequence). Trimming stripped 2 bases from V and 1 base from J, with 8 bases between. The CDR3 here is CASSLGASNTEAFF. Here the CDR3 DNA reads TGTGCCAGCAGTTTAGGAGCATCGAACACTGAAGCTTTCTTT.

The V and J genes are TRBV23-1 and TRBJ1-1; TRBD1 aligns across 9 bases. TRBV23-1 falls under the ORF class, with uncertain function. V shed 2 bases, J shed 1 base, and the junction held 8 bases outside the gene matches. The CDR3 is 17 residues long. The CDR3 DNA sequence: TGCGCCAGCAGTCAACTACAGGGGGCACGAGAGAACACTGAAGCTTTCTTT. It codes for CASSQLQGARENTEAFF.

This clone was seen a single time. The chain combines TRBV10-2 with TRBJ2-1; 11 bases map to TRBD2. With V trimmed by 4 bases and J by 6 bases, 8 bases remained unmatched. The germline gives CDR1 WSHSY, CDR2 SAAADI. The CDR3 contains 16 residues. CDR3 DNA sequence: TGCGCCAGCAGTGGCTCCCTAGCGGGAGGATTCAATGAGCAGTTCTTC. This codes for CASSGSLAGGFNEQFF.

CDR3 in amino acids: CASSATQDRDQPQHF. DNA of the CDR3: TGTGCCAGCTCCGCAACACAGGACAGGGATCAGCCCCAGCATTTT. V usage is TRBV18 and J usage is TRBJ1-5; 8 nucleotides align to TRBD1. Germline V gives CDR1 KGHSH, CDR2 LQKENI. The junction had 9 bases not matched to a gene; V was cut back by 6 bases and J by 5 bases. The CDR3 length is 15 residues.

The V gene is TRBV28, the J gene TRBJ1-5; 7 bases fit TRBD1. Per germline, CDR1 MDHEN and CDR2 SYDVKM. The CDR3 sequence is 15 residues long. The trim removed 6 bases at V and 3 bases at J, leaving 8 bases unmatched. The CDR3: CASSPRDRFNQPQHF. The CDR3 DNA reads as TGTGCCAGCAGCCCTAGGGACAGATTCAATCAGCCCCAGCATTTT.

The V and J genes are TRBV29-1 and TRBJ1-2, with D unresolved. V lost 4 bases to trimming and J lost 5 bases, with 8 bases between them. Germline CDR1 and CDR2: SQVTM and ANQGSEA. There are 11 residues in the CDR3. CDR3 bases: TGCAGCGTTGTAGCGGAATATGGCTACACCTTC. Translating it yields CSVVAEYGYTF.

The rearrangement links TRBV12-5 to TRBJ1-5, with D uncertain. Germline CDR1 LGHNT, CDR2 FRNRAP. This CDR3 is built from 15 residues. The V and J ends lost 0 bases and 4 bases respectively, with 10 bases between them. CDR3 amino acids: CASGLVLGVNQPQHF. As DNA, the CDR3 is TGTGCTAGTGGTTTGGTACTGGGAGTTAATCAGCCCCAGCATTTT.

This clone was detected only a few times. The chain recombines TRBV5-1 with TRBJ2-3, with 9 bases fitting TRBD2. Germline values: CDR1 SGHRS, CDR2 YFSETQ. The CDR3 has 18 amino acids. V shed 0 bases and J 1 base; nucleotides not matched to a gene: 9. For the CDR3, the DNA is TGCGCCAGCAGCTTGGTCGTGGGACTAGCCCAACGCACAGATACGCAGTATTTT. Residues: CASSLVVGLAQRTDTQYF.

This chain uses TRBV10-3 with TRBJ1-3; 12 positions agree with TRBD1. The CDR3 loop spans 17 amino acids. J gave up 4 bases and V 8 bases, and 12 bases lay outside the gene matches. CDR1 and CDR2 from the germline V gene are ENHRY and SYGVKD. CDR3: CAISKAPGQGAGNTIYF. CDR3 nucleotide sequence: TGTGCCATCTCTAAGGCTCCGGGACAGGGGGCAGGAAACACCATATATTTT.

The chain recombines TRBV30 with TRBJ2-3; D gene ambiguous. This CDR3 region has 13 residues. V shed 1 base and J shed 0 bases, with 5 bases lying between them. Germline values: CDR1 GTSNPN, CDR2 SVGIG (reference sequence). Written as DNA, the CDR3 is TGTGCCTGGAGTGACGGGAGCACAGATACGCAGTATTTT. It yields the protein CAWSDGSTDTQYF.

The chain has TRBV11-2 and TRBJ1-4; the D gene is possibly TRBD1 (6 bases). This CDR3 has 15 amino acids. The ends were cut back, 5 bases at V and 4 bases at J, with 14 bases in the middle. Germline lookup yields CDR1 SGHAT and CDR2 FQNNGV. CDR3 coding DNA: TGTGCCAGCAGCCCAGCAGGGGTTCTTAATGAAAAACTGTTTTTT. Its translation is CASSPAGVLNEKLFF.